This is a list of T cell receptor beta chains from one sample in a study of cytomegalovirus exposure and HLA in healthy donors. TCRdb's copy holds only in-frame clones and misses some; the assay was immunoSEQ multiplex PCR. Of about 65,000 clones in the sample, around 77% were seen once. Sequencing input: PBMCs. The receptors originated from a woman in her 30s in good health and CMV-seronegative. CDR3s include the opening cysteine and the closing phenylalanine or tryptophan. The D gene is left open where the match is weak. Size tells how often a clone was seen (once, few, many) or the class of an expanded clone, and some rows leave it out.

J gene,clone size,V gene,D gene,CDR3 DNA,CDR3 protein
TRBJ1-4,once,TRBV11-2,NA,TGTGCCAGCAGCTTAGTCCGACTTGGTGAAAAACTGTTTTTT,CASSLVRLGEKLFF
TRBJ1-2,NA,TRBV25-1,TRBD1,TGTGCCAGCAGTGAAGATGGCAGGGGGAACTATGGCTACACCTTC,CASSEDGRGNYGYTF
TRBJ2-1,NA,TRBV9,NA,TGTGCCAGCAGCGTAGACTCCCGCTACAATGAGCAGTTCTTC,CASSVDSRYNEQFF
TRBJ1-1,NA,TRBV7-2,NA,TGTGCCAGCAGCTTCTCGGACAGTTATTTCACTGAAGCTTTCTTT,CASSFSDSYFTEAFF
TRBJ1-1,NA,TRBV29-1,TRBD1,TGCAGCGCCGCGGGACAGCTGAACACTGAAGCTTTCTTT,CSAAGQLNTEAFF
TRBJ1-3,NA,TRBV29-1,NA,TGCAGCGTCGATGACAGTCCTAGAAACACCATATATTTT,CSVDDSPRNTIYF
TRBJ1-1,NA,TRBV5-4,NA,TGTGCCAGCAGCTTGAACAGCAACACTGAAGCTTTCTTT,CASSLNSNTEAFF
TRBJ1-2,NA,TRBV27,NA,TGTGCCAGCAGTCCAGGGGAGAGCTATGGCTACACCTTC,CASSPGESYGYTF
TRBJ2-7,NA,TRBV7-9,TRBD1,TGTGCCAGCAGCTTGGGGCCAGGGGGCGGCTACGAGCAGTACTTC,CASSLGPGGGYEQYF
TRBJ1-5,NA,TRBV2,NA,TGTGCCAGCAGTGAAGCTAGCCCCCAGCCCCAGCATTTT,CASSEASPQPQHF
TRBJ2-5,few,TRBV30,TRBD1,TGTGCCTGGAGACAGGGGGAAGAGACCCAGTACTTC,CAWRQGEETQYF
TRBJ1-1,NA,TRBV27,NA,TGTGCCAGCAGTTCCCGACAGCCTGGCACTGAAGCTTTCTTT,CASSSRQPGTEAFF
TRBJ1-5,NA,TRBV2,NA,TGTGCCAGCAACCCGGACAGCCATAGCAATCAGCCCCAGCATTTT,CASNPDSHSNQPQHF
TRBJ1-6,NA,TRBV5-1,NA,TGCGCCAGCAGCGTGGAGACAGGAGAATCACCCCTCCACTTT,CASSVETGESPLHF
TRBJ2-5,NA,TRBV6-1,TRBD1,TGTGCCAGCAGTGACGGTATCAGGGGGCGAGAGACCCAGTACTTC,CASSDGIRGRETQYF
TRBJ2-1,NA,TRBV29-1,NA,TGCAGCGTTGAAGAAGGTAGCGACGAGCAGTTCTTC,CSVEEGSDEQFF
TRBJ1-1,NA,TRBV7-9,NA,TGTGCCAGCAGCTTAGCCCAGGCAGCCCCTGAAGCTTTCTTT,CASSLAQAAPEAFF
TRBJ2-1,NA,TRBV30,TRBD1,TGTGCCCGCCGACAGGGGGGCAGGAATGAGCAGTTCTTC,CARRQGGRNEQFF